A single sample gave rise to the 5 T cell receptor beta chains below, sequenced in a study of CD8 T cells in ankylosing spondylitis (TCRdb year 2017). The library relied on 5' RACE. Instrument on record: Illumina HiSeq 2500. The raw public reads went through TCRdb reprocessing: fastp at Q25, MiXCR clone calling, in-frame beta chains kept. Duplicate CDR3 protein sequences are folded into a single record with the most common DNA and genes. The sample data list under 150,000 distinct CDR3 sequences, and roughly 13% of these were observed just once. In total, the top ten clones hold 2.5% to 3.5% of the sample. The source material was blood, either unsorted or a sorted T cell fraction (not recorded which). All receptors derive from a female donor with ankylosing spondylitis or in good health (not recorded which).

The chain uses TRBV5-1 and TRBJ2-7, with unresolved D. The CDR3 is 12 amino acids. Looked up from germline, CDR1 is SGHRS and CDR2 is YFSETQ. Trimming shortened V by 0 bases and J by 6 bases, and 7 bases separated the two germline ends. For the CDR3, the DNA is TGCGCCAGCAGCTTGGAAAGGTTCGAGCAGTACTTC. Its translation is CASSLERFEQYF.

This clonotype was observed a few times. The rearrangement joins TRBV15 to TRBJ2-4, with no clear D. Trimming cost V 1 base and J 6 bases, with 10 bases left between them. The CDR3 is made up of 14 amino acids. Germline CDR1 LNHNV, CDR2 YYDKDF (reference sequence). CDR3 in amino acids: CATSRVTDGNIQYF. The CDR3 coding sequence is TGTGCCACCAGCAGAGTCACGGATGGAAACATTCAGTACTTC.

This rearrangement joins TRBV3-1 to TRBJ1-4; no definite D call. The CDR3 has 16 amino acids. The V gene's germline CDR1 is LGHDT and CDR2 YNNKEL (reference sequence). With 4 bases removed from V and 1 base from J, the gap between germline ends came to 13 bases. For the CDR3, the DNA is TGTGCCAGCAGCCCTCGGGATCAAGGAACTAATGAAAAACTGTTTTTT. It encodes CASSPRDQGTNEKLFF.

This chain uses TRBV12-3 or TRBV12-4 with TRBJ2-7; D is unresolved. The CDR3 is made up of 17 amino acids. The germline V and J ends were trimmed by 3 bases and 6 bases, with 24 bases remaining between them. The DNA of the CDR3 is TGTGCCAGCAGTTTTTATTATGGGATCGTTTGGGGTGCCGAGCAGTACTTC. Translating gives CASSFYYGIVWGAEQYF.

This clonotype was observed many times. V usage is TRBV15 and J usage is TRBJ1-6, with D possibly being TRBD1 (6 bases). V lost 5 bases, J lost 7 bases, and 9 bases lay in between. CDR1 is LNHNV, CDR2 YYDKDF, per germline (reference sequence). This CDR3 has 13 amino acids. CDR3: CATSWDKNSPLHF. The CDR3 DNA reads TGTGCCACCAGCTGGGACAAAAATTCACCCCTCCACTTT.